This T cell receptor (beta chain) is drawn from a study of cytomegalovirus exposure and HLA in healthy donors. The method was immunoSEQ multiplex PCR; TCRdb's version includes in-frame clones alone and lacks a portion of them. The sample lists fewer than 200,000 clones, roughly 85% occurring once. Study-wide findings and caveats: Within the 130 or so validation repertoires, first-cohort TCR clusters tended to co-occur, according to a later analysis.

This CDR3 is built from 16 residues. CDR1 is MNHEY, CDR2 SMNVEV, per germline (reference sequence). V lost 0 bases, J lost 2 bases, and 13 bases lay in between. As to this clone: Antigen specificity is unknown.

Material: PBMCs. This clonotype originated in a man aged 18-30 years in good health and CMV-seropositive. This chain connects TRBV27 to TRBJ1-1; D is unclear. DNA of the CDR3: TGTGCCAGCAGTTTATCCCCAGGCTCTCCCAACACTGAAGCTTTCTTT. This gives the protein CASSLSPGSPNTEAFF.